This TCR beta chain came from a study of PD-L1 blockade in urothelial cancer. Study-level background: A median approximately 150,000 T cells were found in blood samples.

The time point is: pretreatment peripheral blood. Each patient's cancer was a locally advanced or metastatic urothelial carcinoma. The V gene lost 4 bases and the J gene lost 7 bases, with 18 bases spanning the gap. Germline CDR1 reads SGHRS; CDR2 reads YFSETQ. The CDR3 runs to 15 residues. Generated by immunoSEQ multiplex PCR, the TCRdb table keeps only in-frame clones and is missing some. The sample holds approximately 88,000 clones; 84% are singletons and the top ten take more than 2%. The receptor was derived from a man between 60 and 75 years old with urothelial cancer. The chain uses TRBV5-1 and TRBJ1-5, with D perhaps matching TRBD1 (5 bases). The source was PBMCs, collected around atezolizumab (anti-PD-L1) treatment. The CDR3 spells CASSPGEGSAQPQHF. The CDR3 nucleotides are TGCGCCAGCAGCCCGGGAGAGGGGTCCGCCCAGCCCCAGCATTTT.